This TCR beta chain emerged from a study of long-term antiretroviral therapy in people with HIV. This CDR3 is built from 14 residues. The germline V gene has CDR1 SGHAT and CDR2 FQNNGV. Between the trimmed V and J ends, which lost 4 bases and 4 bases, there was a span of 14 bases. Post-ART PBMC samples numbered at least two per donor, and pre-ART ones at least one. The samples comprised roughly 1-11 million cryopreserved PBMC ahead of DNA extraction. They ran version v3.0 of the immunoSEQ assay at survey level. TCRdb's table, derived via immunoSEQ multiplex PCR, lists solely in-frame clones and lacks some. The sample holds around 29,000 clones; around 95% are singletons and the top ten take over 3%.

J is TRBJ2-7 and V is TRBV11-2; a weak D match, TRBD2 (5 bases). This receptor was obtained from a man over 45 with HIV. Sequencing used unsorted PBMCs, obtained 5.3 years after starting antiretroviral therapy. The CDR3 spells CASSSSSGGYEQYF. The CDR3 region has the DNA TGTGCCAGCAGCTCGTCCAGCGGCGGGTACGAGCAGTACTTC.